The present T cell receptor beta chain was sequenced within a study of regulatory T cells in long-lasting Graves disease. The CDR3 loop spans 13 amino acids. Germline CDR1 reads KGHSH; CDR2 reads LQKENI. V lost 5 bases and J 6 bases, leaving 14 bases between the germline ends. Noted time point: newly diagnosed GD, antithyroid drugs for less than 3 months. Scientists built the TCR library using RNA that was extracted from PBMCs. The patients included were those that came from an endocrinology department in Xi'an, China. Many counts were recorded for this clonotype. Arm-PCR of CDR3 regions and iRepertoire HTBI primers were the basis on which TCR beta libraries were built. Each CDR3 protein gets one entry after TCRdb re-called the multiplex PCR reads with MiXCR. The sample carries approximately 470,000 distinct CDR3 sequences, roughly 15% recorded once. The same data also contributed to another study, on T cells in Graves' hyperthyroidism and ophthalmopathy. Per that study: The study used the HTBI primer set for a first-round RT-PCR of the TCR CDR3.

The receptor was derived from a man aged 35 to 55 with Graves disease. Sample: peripheral blood mononuclear cells (PBMCs), taken at new diagnosis, from a patient treated with antithyroid drugs. The chain employs TRBV18 and TRBJ2-7; no reliable D call. The CDR3 loop reads CASSFVRLVEQYF. The CDR3 DNA follows: TGTGCCAGCTCATTCGTACGGCTCGTCGAGCAGTACTTC.